This T cell receptor (beta chain) originates from a study of blood T cell repertoires in COVID-19. The overall study: Acute and convalescent COVID-19 specimens originated in the United States, Italy and Spain.

This CDR3 comprises 18 residues. Germline V gene sequence: CDR1 SGHVS, CDR2 FQNEAQ. V shed 7 bases and J 7 bases; nucleotides not matched to a gene: 19. Authors' analysis steps: By means of reference gene primer amplification, nucleated cell counts were estimated. Method: immunoSEQ multiplex PCR; TCRdb's copy keeps in-frame clones and lacks some. The V and J calls and the clone size are those of that table, but D and trimming were determined from the DNA. The sample lists 100,000 or so clones; 75% to 90% were seen once. The sequence derives from a human donor with acute or convalescent COVID-19. The donor label of this sample is uncertain. Sequenced input: peripheral blood. The chain combines TRBV7-8 with TRBJ2-7, with 13 bases matching TRBD2. CDR3 nucleotides: TGTGCCAGCACCCCTAGGACTAGCGGGAGCGGTTCAGCAAGGGAGCAGTACTTC. Translated: CASTPRTSGSGSAREQYF. The full variable domain, completed using reference TRBV7-8 and TRBJ2-7, is GAGVSQSPRYKVAKRGQDVALRCDPISGHVSLFWYQQALGQGPEFLTYFQNEAQLDKSGLPSDRFFAERPEGSVSTLKIQRTQQEDSAVYLCASTPRTSGSGSAREQYFGPGTRLTVT.